This TCR beta chain is drawn from a study of lymphopenia after photon versus proton radiotherapy. Generated by immunoSEQ multiplex PCR, the TCRdb table keeps only in-frame clones and is missing some. Counted here are tens of thousands of clones, about 87% occurring once; the ten biggest clones make up 10% to 13%. The ends were cut back, 0 bases at V and 6 bases at J, with 12 bases in the middle. The CDR3 is made up of 14 amino acids. Germline CDR1 is MNHEY and CDR2 is SVGAGI. Notes on this clone: Its cognate antigen is unknown.

Regarding the study as a whole: Under photons, naive T cells and diversity fell while effector/memory populations rose.

This rearrangement joins TRBV6-5 to TRBJ2-7; tentative D call: TRBD1 (6 bases). Source: peripheral blood, taken from a patient treated with proton-based radiotherapy. This receptor was taken from a man of 80 years or more with esophageal cancer. The CDR3 region is CASSYSDSRSEQYF. The CDR3 DNA follows: TGTGCCAGCAGTTACTCGGACAGTCGAAGCGAGCAGTACTTC.